The clone carrying this T cell receptor beta chain was counted a few times. Method: immunoSEQ multiplex PCR; TCRdb's copy keeps in-frame clones and lacks some. The sample carries 30,000 to 40,000 clones, roughly 91% recorded once. This specimen comes from a study of T cell changes during pregnancy in multiple sclerosis. The sequenced sample was CD8+ T cells from peripheral blood mononuclear cells, obtained in the third trimester of pregnancy. The receptor was isolated from a female donor with multiple sclerosis, enrolled in a pregnancy study.

CDR3 bases: TGTGCCAGCAGCCAAGATTGGAGGCAGCAGTACTTC. It encodes CASSQDWRQQYF. The chain couples TRBV14 to TRBJ2-7, with D perhaps matching TRBD2 (5 bases). V dropped 0 bases and J dropped 8 bases, with 8 bases sitting between them. CDR3 length equals 12 residues. Germline V gene lookup returns CDR1 SGHDN and CDR2 FVKESK.